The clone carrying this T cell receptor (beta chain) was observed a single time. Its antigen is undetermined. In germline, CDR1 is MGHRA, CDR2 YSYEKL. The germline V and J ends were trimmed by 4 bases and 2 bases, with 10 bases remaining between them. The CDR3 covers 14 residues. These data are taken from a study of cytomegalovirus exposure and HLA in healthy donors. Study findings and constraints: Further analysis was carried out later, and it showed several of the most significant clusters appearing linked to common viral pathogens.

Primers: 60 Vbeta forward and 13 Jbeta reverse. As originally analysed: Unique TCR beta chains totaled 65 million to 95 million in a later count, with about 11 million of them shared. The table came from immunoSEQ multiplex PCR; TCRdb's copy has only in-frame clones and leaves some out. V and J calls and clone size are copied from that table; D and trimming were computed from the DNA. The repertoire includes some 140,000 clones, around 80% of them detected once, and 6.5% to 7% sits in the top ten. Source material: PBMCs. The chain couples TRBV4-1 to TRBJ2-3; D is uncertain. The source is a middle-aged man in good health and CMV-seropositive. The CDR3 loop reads CASSLRLPTDTQYF. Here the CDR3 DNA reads TGCGCCAGCAGCCTTAGATTGCCCACAGATACGCAGTATTTT.